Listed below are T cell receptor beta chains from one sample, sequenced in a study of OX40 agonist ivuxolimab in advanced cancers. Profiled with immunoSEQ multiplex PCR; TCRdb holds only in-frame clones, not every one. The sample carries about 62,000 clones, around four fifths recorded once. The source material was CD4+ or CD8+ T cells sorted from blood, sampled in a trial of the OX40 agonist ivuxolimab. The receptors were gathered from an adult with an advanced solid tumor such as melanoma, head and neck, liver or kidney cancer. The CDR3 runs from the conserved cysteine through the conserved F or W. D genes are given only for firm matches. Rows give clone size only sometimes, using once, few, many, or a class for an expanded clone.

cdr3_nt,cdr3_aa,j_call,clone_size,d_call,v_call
TGCAGTGCCTTAACGTTAGAGACCCAGTACTTC,CSALTLETQYF,TRBJ2-5,few,NA,TRBV20-1
TGTGCCAGCAGTGGGGAGGGAGGGCCCCCTAGCACAGATACGCAGTATTTT,CASSGEGGPPSTDTQYF,TRBJ2-3,NA,TRBD2,TRBV2
TGTGCCAGCAGCTTAGCTCTAGCGGGAGTTGGAGATACGCAGTATTTT,CASSLALAGVGDTQYF,TRBJ2-3,NA,TRBD2,TRBV5-4
TGTGCCAGCAAATCGACCGCCTTTACTAGCGGGCGAAGCTCCTACGAGCAGTACTTC,CASKSTAFTSGRSSYEQYF,TRBJ2-7,few,TRBD2,TRBV5-8
TGTGCCAGCAGTGAAGCGGGGCAGATTAATGAAAAACTGTTTTTT,CASSEAGQINEKLFF,TRBJ1-4,NA,NA,TRBV6-1
TGTGCCAGTGACAGCTCTGGGGCCAACGTCCTGACTTTC,CASDSSGANVLTF,TRBJ2-6,NA,NA,TRBV14
TGCAGCGTTCGGCAGGCCCTCAATCAGCCCCAGCATTTT,CSVRQALNQPQHF,TRBJ1-5,NA,NA,TRBV29-1
TGTGCCAGCACAGTTACACGACAGGGGGCGTACGAGCAGTACTTC,CASTVTRQGAYEQYF,TRBJ2-7,once,TRBD1,TRBV6-6
TGTGCCTTCGACAGGGCCACTGAAGCTTTCTTT,CAFDRATEAFF,TRBJ1-1,NA,TRBD1,TRBV30
TGTGCCAGCATCCATCAGGACTATAGCAATCAGCCCCAGCATTTT,CASIHQDYSNQPQHF,TRBJ1-5,NA,NA,TRBV28
TGTGCCAGTAGTATCCCAAAGCGCGGGAGGCAAGGTCTTGAGCAGTTCTTC,CASSIPKRGRQGLEQFF,TRBJ2-1,NA,TRBD2,TRBV19
TGTGCCAGCAGACGGGACAGGGCTTACACCGGGGAGCTGTTTTTT,CASRRDRAYTGELFF,TRBJ2-2,NA,TRBD1,TRBV11-2
TGTGCCAGCAGCTTATCCCGGGACAAACAGTTCTTC,CASSLSRDKQFF,TRBJ2-1,NA,NA,TRBV5-6
TGTGCCAGCAGCTTGGACCCTTACACCGGGGAGCTGTTTTTT,CASSLDPYTGELFF,TRBJ2-2,NA,NA,TRBV5-4